The present TCR beta chain was sequenced within a study of tumor-infiltrating lymphocytes in primary liver carcinoma. Study-wide results and caveats: Against blood, tumors held a significantly higher top-250-clone fraction (p = 0.039). Less overlap was seen in tumor-adjacent and tumor-blood pairs than in tumor region pairs.

A primer matching the constant region was used to make TCR beta cDNA from 450 to 550 ng of total RNA. Slightly modified ARM-PCR with three nested multiplex PCR rounds yielded TCR beta libraries. In the first two PCR rounds, TRBV1-TRBV30 forward primers were paired with a C-beta reverse primer, and each round lasted around 10 cycles. TCRdb analysed the multiplex PCR reads with MiXCR anew, one entry per CDR3 protein. The table has 30,000 to 40,000 distinct CDR3 sequences, over 65% seen once. Unsorted bulk tissue of about 18-34 mg yielded co-extracted RNA and DNA. CDR1 is MNHNS and CDR2 is SASEGT in the germline V gene. The CDR3 totals 14 residues. With regard to this clonotype: What it binds is unknown. Likely a read error: the CDR3 ends without its conserved phenylalanine or tryptophan.

The clonotype was recovered from a man aged 35 to 55 with primary liver carcinoma and hepatitis B virus infection. Sequencing input: liver tumor tissue from sampling region 4. Subset of the sample: tumor region T4, right-lateral pole. The chain combines TRBV6-1 with TRBJ1-5, with TRBD1 identical over 7 bases. The CDR3: CTSTIGTGNQPQHL. In nucleotides, the CDR3 is TGTACCAGCACGATTGGGACAGGCAATCAGCCCCAGCATCTT.